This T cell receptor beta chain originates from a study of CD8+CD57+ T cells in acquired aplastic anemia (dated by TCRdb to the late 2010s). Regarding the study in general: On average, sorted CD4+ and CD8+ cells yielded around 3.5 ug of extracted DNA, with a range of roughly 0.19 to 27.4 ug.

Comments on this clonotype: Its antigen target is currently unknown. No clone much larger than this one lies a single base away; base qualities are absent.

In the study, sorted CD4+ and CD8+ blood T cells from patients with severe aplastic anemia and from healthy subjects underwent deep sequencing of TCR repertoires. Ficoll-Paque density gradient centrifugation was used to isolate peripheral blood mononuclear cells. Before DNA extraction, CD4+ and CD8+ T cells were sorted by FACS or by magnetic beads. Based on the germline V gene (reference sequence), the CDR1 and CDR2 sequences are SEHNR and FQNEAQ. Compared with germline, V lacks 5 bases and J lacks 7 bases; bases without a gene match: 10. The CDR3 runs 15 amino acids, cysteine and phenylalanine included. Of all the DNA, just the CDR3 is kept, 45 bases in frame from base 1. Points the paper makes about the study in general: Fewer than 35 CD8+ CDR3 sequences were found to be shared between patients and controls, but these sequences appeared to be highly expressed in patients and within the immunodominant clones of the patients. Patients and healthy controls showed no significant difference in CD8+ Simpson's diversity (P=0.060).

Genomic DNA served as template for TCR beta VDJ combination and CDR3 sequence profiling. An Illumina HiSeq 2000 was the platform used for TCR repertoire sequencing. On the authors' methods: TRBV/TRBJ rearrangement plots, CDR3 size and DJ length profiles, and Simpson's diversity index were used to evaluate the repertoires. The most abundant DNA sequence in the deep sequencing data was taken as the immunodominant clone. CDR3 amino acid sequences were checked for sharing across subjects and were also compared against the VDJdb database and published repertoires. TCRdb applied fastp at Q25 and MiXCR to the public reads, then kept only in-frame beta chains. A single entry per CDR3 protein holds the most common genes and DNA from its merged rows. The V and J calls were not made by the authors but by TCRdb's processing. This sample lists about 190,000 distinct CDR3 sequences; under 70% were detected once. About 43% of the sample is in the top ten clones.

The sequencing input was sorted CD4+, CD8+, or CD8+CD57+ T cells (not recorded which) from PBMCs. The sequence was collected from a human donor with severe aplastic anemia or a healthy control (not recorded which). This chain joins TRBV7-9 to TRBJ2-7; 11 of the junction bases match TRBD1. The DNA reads TGTGCCAGCAGCCCAGGGACAGGGGGTCCCTTAGAGCAGTACTTC. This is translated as CASSPGTGGPLEQYF.